This TCR beta chain is drawn from a study of blood T cell repertoires in COVID-19. Whole-study context: Samples taken during acute and convalescent COVID-19 were collected in the United States, Italy and Spain. T cells, B-cell-depleted T cells, or PBMCs supplied cDNA or gDNA.

V was cut by 0 bases and J by 6 bases, with 6 bases left in between. Germline lookup yields CDR1 ENHRY and CDR2 SYGVKD. The CDR3 runs 12 residues. Seattle patient enrollment occurred during active infection, with longitudinal follow-up thereafter. Original handling: Scientists estimated how many nucleated cells there were by amplifying reference gene primers. Libraries were prepared by immunoSEQ multiplex PCR; TCRdb keeps only in-frame clonotypes and omits some of them. The V and J calls and the clone size are those of that table, but D and trimming were determined from the DNA. This repertoire shows approximately 300,000 clones, roughly nine tenths found once; its top ten account for approximately 1.8%.

Material: peripheral blood. The receptor's source is a woman in her twenties or thirties with COVID-19, enrolled during active disease. V gene TRBV10-3 combines with J gene TRBJ2-7, with D uncertain. CDR3 in amino acids: CAISESVGEQYV. The CDR3 DNA reads as TGTGCCATCAGTGAGTCTGTCGGCGAGCAGTACGTC.